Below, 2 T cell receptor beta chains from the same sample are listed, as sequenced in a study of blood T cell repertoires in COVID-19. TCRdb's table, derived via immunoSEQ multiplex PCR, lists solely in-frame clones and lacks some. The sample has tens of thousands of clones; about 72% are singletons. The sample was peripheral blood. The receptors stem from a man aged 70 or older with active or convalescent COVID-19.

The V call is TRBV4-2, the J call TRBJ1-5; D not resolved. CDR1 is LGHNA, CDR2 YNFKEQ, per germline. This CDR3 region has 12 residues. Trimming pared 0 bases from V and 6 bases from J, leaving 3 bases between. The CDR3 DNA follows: TGTGCCAGCAGCCAAGACGGTCAGCCCCAGCATTTT. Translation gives CASSQDGQPQHF.

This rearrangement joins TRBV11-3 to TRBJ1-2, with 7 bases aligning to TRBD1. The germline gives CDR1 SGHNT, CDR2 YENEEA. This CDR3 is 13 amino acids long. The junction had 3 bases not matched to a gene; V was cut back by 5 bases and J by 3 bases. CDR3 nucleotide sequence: TGTGCCAGCAGCAGAGGGGGCGACTATGGCTACACCTTC. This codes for CASSRGGDYGYTF.